This T cell receptor (beta chain) was captured by sequencing in a study of cytomegalovirus exposure and HLA in healthy donors. Nominal health characterized the donors when sampled, though unrecorded immune exposures were likely. Findings of the study overall: In presence/absence analyses, roughly uniform sequencing depth across donors was assumed. Reportedly, TCR beta sequences accurately predicted HLA-A and HLA-B alleles in most subjects.

As regards this clone: Its cognate antigen is unknown.

This PCR relied on a set of 60 Vbeta primers and 13 Jbeta primers. Assay used: immunoSEQ multiplex PCR; TCRdb lists only in-frame clones, some missing. The data contain 55,000 to 70,000 clones, more than 60% of them singletons. Material for sequencing was PBMCs. The TCR was taken from a male donor in good health and CMV-seropositive.

CDR3 sequence: CASTGVISTDTQYF. The CDR3 DNA reads as TGTGCCAGCACGGGGGTGATTAGCACAGATACGCAGTATTTT. The chain joins TRBV28 to TRBJ2-3, with D possibly TRBD2 on 6 matching bases. The CDR3 loop spans 14 amino acids. V was trimmed by 7 bases and J by 0 bases, leaving 11 bases between them. Germline CDR1 is MDHEN and CDR2 is SYDVKM.